A single sample is the source of the 24 T cell receptor beta chains below, sequenced in a study of T cells in Graves' hyperthyroidism and ophthalmopathy. From RNA transcripts, TCR beta CDR3 regions were amplified. First-round RT-PCR targeting the TCR CDR3 was performed with the HTBI primer set. One entry per CDR3 protein results from TCRdb running MiXCR on the multiplex PCR reads. The sample gives roughly 420,000 distinct CDR3 sequences, approximately 14% of which show up once; 13% to 15% is in the top ten. Material: blood. These receptors all stem from a woman aged 18 to 35 with Graves' hyperthyroidism.

This rearrangement joins TRBV5-1 to TRBJ2-7; possible D gene TRBD1, 6 bases. Germline assignment: CDR1 SGHRS and CDR2 YFSETQ. The V end lost 5 bases, the J end lost 6 bases, and 15 bases lay between the germline ends. The CDR3 has 13 amino acids. CDR3 sequence (DNA): TGCGCCAGCAGTCAATTTCAGGGGCGCGAGCAGTACTTC. Translating gives CASSQFQGREQYF.

V gene TRBV10-1 combines with J gene TRBJ2-4; unclear D gene. The CDR3 runs to 13 residues. The germline CDR1 and CDR2 sequences are WNHNN and SYGVQD (reference sequence). V lost 3 bases and J 7 bases, leaving 10 bases between the germline ends. This CDR3 is CASSEGIRNIQYF. The CDR3 nucleotides are TGCGCCAGCAGTGAAGGTATCCGGAACATTCAGTACTTC.

This clonotype was found many times. This chain connects TRBV6-1 to TRBJ1-5; D possibly corresponds to TRBD1 (6 bases). The germline V gene encodes CDR1 MNHNS and CDR2 SASEGT. V was trimmed by 7 bases and J by 8 bases, leaving 27 bases between them. CDR3 length equals 17 residues. CDR3 in DNA: TGTGCCAGCACCAATGGGGCTAGGGTACAGGGCGAAGAGCCCCAGCATTTT. Translating it yields CASTNGARVQGEEPQHF.

The rearrangement joins TRBV12-3 or TRBV12-4 to TRBJ1-3, with D uncertain. V was cut by 6 bases and J by 0 bases, with 9 bases left in between. This CDR3 region has 14 residues. The CDR3 sequence: CASSFSLSGNTIYF. The CDR3 DNA is TGTGCCAGCAGCTTTTCCCTCTCTGGAAACACCATATATTTT.

This clonotype was recorded many times. The chain recombines TRBV6-2 or TRBV6-3 with TRBJ1-5, with 7 bases fitting TRBD1. The germline V gene encodes CDR1 MNHEY and CDR2 SVGEGT. The CDR3 is 18 residues long. The V segment lost 3 bases and the J segment 5 bases; nucleotides outside the gene matches: 16. CDR3 loop: CASSYSDEGASLHQPQHF. The CDR3 DNA sequence: TGTGCCAGCAGTTATTCAGACGAGGGGGCGAGTCTTCATCAGCCCCAGCATTTT.

J is TRBJ1-5 and V is TRBV20-1, with TRBD1 matching 7 bases. Trimming at V came to 4 bases and at J to 6 bases, leaving 9 bases not matched to a gene. Per germline, CDR1 DFQATT and CDR2 SNEGSKA (reference sequence). CDR3 length equals 14 residues. CDR3 region: CSAKAGTAFQPQHF. As DNA, the CDR3 is TGCAGTGCTAAGGCCGGGACAGCGTTTCAGCCCCAGCATTTT.

This clonotype was detected ten times or more. The chain carries TRBV27 and TRBJ2-5; D might be TRBD1 or TRBD2, each matching 5 bases. The germline CDR1 and CDR2 sequences are MNHEY and SMNVEV (reference sequence). There are 14 residues in the CDR3. Deletions cut 3 bases from V and 5 bases from J, with 13 bases between. The CDR3 DNA follows: TGTGCCAGCAGTTTCCTTGGGGGACGGGAGACCCAGTACTTC. Protein: CASSFLGGRETQYF.

The chain has TRBV12-3 or TRBV12-4 and TRBJ1-1, with a possible D match to TRBD1 (6 bases). With 10 bases removed from V and 3 bases from J, the gap between germline ends came to 15 bases. CDR3 length: 13 residues. The CDR3 coding sequence is TGTGCCACCGGTGACAGGATGTACACTGAAGCTTTCTTT. Translated, it gives CATGDRMYTEAFF.

The chain uses TRBV6-5 and TRBJ1-6; D not resolved. Trimming removed 2 bases at V and 7 bases at J, with 12 bases between. The germline V gene has CDR1 MNHEY and CDR2 SVGAGI. This CDR3 is 15 amino acids long. The CDR3 region is CASSYGPNWNSPLHF. The CDR3 nucleotides are TGTGCCAGCAGTTACGGTCCGAACTGGAATTCACCCCTCCACTTT.

This chain uses TRBV5-1 with TRBJ1-3; the D gene is possibly TRBD1 (5 bases). Trimming pared 0 bases from V and 2 bases from J, leaving 9 bases between. CDR3 length: 15 amino acids. Germline V lookup: CDR1 SGHRS, CDR2 YFSETQ. DNA of the CDR3: TGCGCCAGCAGCTTGGATCGAGGGGCTGGAAACACCATATATTTT. Encoded protein: CASSLDRGAGNTIYF. Combining the CDR3 with reference TRBV5-1 and TRBJ1-3 gives the whole variable domain KAGVTQTPRYLIKTRGQQVTLSCSPISGHRSVSWYQQTPGQGLQFLFEYFSETQRNKGNFPGRFSGRQFSNSRSEMNVSTLELGDSALYLCASSLDRGAGNTIYFGEGSWLTVV.

In this sample, this clonotype turned up many times. The CDR3 sequence is CSARDTGGSHYGYTF. CDR3 DNA sequence: TGCAGTGCTAGAGATACAGGGGGCTCTCACTATGGCTACACCTTC. The rearrangement links TRBV20-1 to TRBJ1-2; 9 bases are a match to TRBD1. The J segment lost 3 bases and the V segment lost 0 bases, leaving 5 bases of the junction unmatched. This CDR3 has 15 amino acids. Germline V gives CDR1 DFQATT, CDR2 SNEGSKA (reference sequence).

This clonotype showed up many times. The chain has TRBV20-1 and TRBJ2-7; D could derive from TRBD1 or TRBD2 (6 bases each). The CDR3 consists of 13 residues. The V end lost 6 bases, the J end lost 2 bases, and 14 bases lay between the germline ends. Germline V gene sequence: CDR1 DFQATT, CDR2 SNEGSKA (reference sequence). The DNA of the CDR3 is TGCAGTGCCCCCCGGGGGACAACCTACGAGCAGTACTTC. Its protein product is CSAPRGTTYEQYF.

Turning to this clonotype: Without the conserved terminal phenylalanine or tryptophan, this CDR3 likely stems from a read error. The chain joins TRBV2 to TRBJ1-1; D not certain. Germline lookup yields CDR1 SNHLY and CDR2 FYNNEI. CDR3 size: 14 residues. The CDR3 reads CASDIAGLNTEAFL. CDR3 DNA sequence: TGTGCCAGCGATATCGCAGGACTGAACACTGAGGCTTTCCTT.

This clonotype was seen ten or more times. An end of the junction differs from the germline gene, which may be a read error. The CDR3 reads CASTLLDRASRLYTDTQYF. The CDR3 DNA follows: TGTGCCAGCACCTTATTGGACAGGGCTAGCCGACTATACACAGATACGCAGTATTTT. The chain recombines TRBV7-9 with TRBJ2-3; 8 nucleotides align to TRBD1. Germline CDR1 SEHNR, CDR2 FQNEAQ (reference sequence). CDR3 length equals 19 residues.

This clonotype was detected many times. This sequence joins TRBV7-9 and TRBJ2-5, with D tentatively TRBD2 (6 bases). Trimming left V 8 bases short and J 2 bases short, with 15 bases between. CDR1 and CDR2 (germline): SEHNR, FQNEAQ (reference sequence). CDR3 size: 14 residues. The CDR3 region is CASAGKALQETQYF. The CDR3 bases are TGTGCCAGCGCGGGAAAGGCGTTACAAGAGACCCAGTACTTC.

J is TRBJ2-7 and V is TRBV25-1; weak D call: TRBD2 (5 bases). The V end was cut by 3 bases, the J end by 7 bases, with 13 bases between. Germline loops: CDR1 MGHDK, CDR2 SYGVNS. The CDR3 length is 13 residues. CDR3 sequence: CASSDSSLWEQYF. Here the CDR3 DNA reads TGTGCCAGCAGTGATTCTAGCCTCTGGGAGCAGTACTTC.

In regard to this clonotype: A junction boundary mismatches the germline segment, possibly from a read error. The V and J genes are TRBV7-7 and TRBJ2-7; D not resolved. The CDR3 length is 13 residues. Germline V gene data show CDR1 as SSHAT and CDR2 as FNYEAQ (reference sequence). This chain's CDR3 is CASSSGQNNEQYF. As DNA, the CDR3 is TGTGCTAGCAGCTCGGGCCAGAATAACGAGCAGTACTTC.

The table lists this clonotype with many counts. This sequence joins TRBV20-1 and TRBJ2-1, with 8 bases aligning to TRBD2. The germline CDR1 and CDR2 sequences are DFQATT and SNEGSKA (reference sequence). The V and J ends lost 2 bases and 3 bases, in that order; junction bases with no gene match: 12. The CDR3 loop spans 17 amino acids. CDR3 in amino acids: CSARFAGGRADYNEQFF. The DNA of the CDR3 is TGCAGTGCTAGATTTGCGGGAGGCCGAGCTGACTACAATGAGCAGTTCTTC.

The chain joins TRBV7-8 to TRBJ1-3, with a weak D call TRBD1 (5 bases). Germline loops: CDR1 SGHVS, CDR2 FQNEAQ. Trimming stripped 1 base from V and 4 bases from J, with 14 bases between. The CDR3 is 16 amino acids. This CDR3 is CASSLGTGQVGNTIYF. The CDR3, as DNA: TGTGCCAGCAGCTTAGGAACAGGTCAAGTCGGAAACACCATATATTTT.

This chain connects TRBV4-2 to TRBJ2-3, with 7 bases matching TRBD2. The CDR3 runs 14 residues. Unmatched junction bases numbered 3, after V lost 3 bases and J lost 3 bases. Germline V gives CDR1 LGHNA, CDR2 YNFKEQ. CDR3 sequence reads: CASSQSGTTDTQYF. CDR3 nucleotides: TGTGCCAGCAGCCAGAGCGGGACTACAGATACGCAGTATTTT.

The chain has TRBV24-1 and TRBJ2-2; TRBD1 or TRBD2 may be the D gene (6 bases each). The CDR3 consists of 14 residues. Germline CDR1 and CDR2: KGHDR and SFDVKD. Trimming took off 4 bases at V and 5 bases at J, with 10 bases between the two ends. This chain's CDR3 is CATSEGGGTGELFF. The DNA for the CDR3 is TGTGCCACCAGTGAAGGAGGGGGTACCGGGGAGCTGTTTTTT.

This clonotype was seen only a few times. The chain couples TRBV15 to TRBJ2-7; 7 bases agree with TRBD2. There are 13 residues in the CDR3. Germline V CDR1 and CDR2: LNHNV, YYDKDF (reference sequence). After removal of 1 base from V and 7 bases from J, the junction contained 4 bases not matched to a gene. The CDR3 coding sequence is TGTGCCACCAGCAGAGTTGGGGAGGGAGAGCAGTACTTC. Amino acid sequence: CATSRVGEGEQYF.

Many counts were recorded for this clonotype. The chain joins TRBV20-1 to TRBJ2-7; 13 bases are shared with TRBD2. V was pared by 1 base and J by 4 bases, with 10 bases of the junction left unmatched. Per germline, CDR1 DFQATT and CDR2 SNEGSKA (reference sequence). This CDR3 is 17 amino acids long. The CDR3 protein is CSARGLAGGSRVYEQYF. CDR3 DNA: TGCAGTGCTAGAGGACTAGCGGGAGGTTCAAGGGTATACGAGCAGTACTTC.

This clonotype was recorded at least ten times. The chain combines TRBV11-2 with TRBJ2-3; 7 nucleotides align to TRBD2. From germline, CDR1 is SGHAT and CDR2 FQNNGV. J lost 0 bases, V lost 7 bases, and 4 bases had no gene match. The CDR3 totals 14 residues. CDR3 in amino acids: CASTAGSSTDTQYF. DNA of the CDR3: TGTGCCAGCACAGCGGGGTCTAGCACAGATACGCAGTATTTT. The full variable domain, in which reference TRBV11-2 and TRBJ2-3 provide the parts outside the CDR3, is EAGVAQSPRYKIIEKRQSVAFWCNPISGHATLYWYQQILGQGPKLLIQFQNNGVVDDSQLPKDRFSAERLKGVDSTLKIQPAKLEDSAVYLCASTAGSSTDTQYFGPGTRLTVL.